This TCR beta chain is from a study of T cell responses to AZD1222 COVID-19 vaccine. Study-level results: CD4 TCRs covered the whole spike, strongest at regions 160-218 and 743-854. Reportedly, nearly half the spike-specific TCRs target unmutated variant regions. Spike-specific TCR breadth and depth both grew after two AZD1222 doses. White British people made up most donors, females outnumbered males, and clonal diversity was possibly underestimated.

Clones were sequenced by immunoSEQ multiplex PCR, and TCRdb holds only the in-frame ones, with some missing. The top ten clones hold around 6.5% of a sample with about 48,000 clones, roughly 85% of them seen once. A remark on this clone: Its target is not known.

The CDR3 contains 16 residues. The V gene lost 1 base and the J gene lost 1 base, with 13 bases spanning the gap. CDR1 SGHVS and CDR2 FQNEAQ come from the germline V gene. The specimen comprised peripheral blood, sampled 28 days after the second AZD1222 dose. The TCR sequence derives from an adult who received the AZD1222 COVID-19 vaccine. The chain carries TRBV7-8 and TRBJ1-2, with a weak D call TRBD1 (6 bases). CDR3 in DNA: TGTGCCAGCAGCTTAGTGGCAGGGGAATTTAACTATGGCTACACCTTC. Translating gives CASSLVAGEFNYGYTF.